This T cell receptor beta chain appears in the sequencing data of a study of blood T cell repertoires in COVID-19. Study as a whole: Samples taken during acute and convalescent COVID-19 were collected in the United States, Italy and Spain.

Original data processing: Reference gene primers were amplified, and this amplification served to estimate nucleated cell counts. Only in-frame clones appear in the TCRdb table, and some are missing; sequencing was by immunoSEQ multiplex PCR. V, J and clone size were drawn from that table, and D and trimming were deduced from the DNA. The sample carries about 420,000 clones, roughly 90% recorded once. V trimming: 2 bases; J trimming: 6 bases; junction bases outside the gene matches: 3. The CDR3 contains 14 residues. The germline gives CDR1 SGHNT, CDR2 YENEEA. This TCR was sampled from a man between 18 and 29 years old with COVID-19, enrolled during active disease. The chain is built from TRBV11-3 and TRBJ2-2; 7 nucleotides match TRBD2. Sequencing was performed on peripheral blood. As DNA, the CDR3 is TGTGCCAGCAGCTTAATGGGAGGGTCCGGGGAGCTGTTTTTT. It is translated as CASSLMGGSGELFF.